Included here is one T cell receptor (beta chain) sequence, with context. CDR3 length equals 13 residues. Germline CDR1 is SNHLY and CDR2 is FYNNEI. The trim removed 10 bases at V and 6 bases at J, leaving 9 bases unmatched. The sample originates from a study of OX40 agonist ivuxolimab in advanced cancers. As for the study in general: Patients enrolled in dose escalation were diagnosed with hepatocellular carcinoma, melanoma, renal cell or head and neck cancer.

Generated by immunoSEQ multiplex PCR, the TCRdb table keeps only in-frame clones and is missing some. The table records fewer than 30,000 clones, approximately 89% of them present only once. The source material was CD4+ or CD8+ T cells sorted from blood, sampled in a trial of the OX40 agonist ivuxolimab. This chain connects TRBV2 to TRBJ2-3, with 8 bases matching TRBD1. The clonotype was recovered from an adult with an advanced solid tumor such as melanoma, head and neck, liver or kidney cancer. The CDR3 loop is CATRDRIGDTQYF. CDR3 in DNA: TGTGCCACCCGGGACAGGATCGGCGATACGCAGTATTTT. Filled out from reference TRBV2 and TRBJ2-3, the complete variable domain reads EPEVTQTPSHQVTQMGQEVILRCVPISNHLYFYWYRQILGQKVEFLVSFYNNEISEKSEIFDDQFSVERPDGSNFTLKIRSTKLEDSAMYFCATRDRIGDTQYFGPGTRLTVL.